These 13 T cell receptor beta chains were all obtained from the same sample, sequenced in a study of stem cell transplantation in POMP-related autoinflammatory disease. Generated by immunoSEQ multiplex PCR, the TCRdb table keeps only in-frame clones and is missing some. The sample includes over a thousand clones, 85% to 90% of them seen just once. The sequencing sample was made of a CXCR5-defined cell subset from PBMCs. Source of these receptors: a human donor in good health.

This clone has just one count. This chain joins TRBV11-2 and TRBJ2-2, with no clear D. CDR3 length: 13 amino acids. V gave up 5 bases and J gave up 4 bases, with 8 bases separating them. The germline V gene has CDR1 SGHAT and CDR2 FQNNGV. The CDR3 region is CASSPSLTGELFF. DNA for the CDR3: TGTGCCAGCAGCCCCTCGCTCACCGGGGAGCTGTTTTTT. Using reference TRBV11-2 and TRBJ2-2 for the parts outside the CDR3, the full variable domain is EAGVAQSPRYKIIEKRQSVAFWCNPISGHATLYWYQQILGQGPKLLIQFQNNGVVDDSQLPKDRFSAERLKGVDSTLKIQPAKLEDSAVYLCASSPSLTGELFFGEGSRLTVL.

The chain uses TRBV19 and TRBJ1-5; D gene ambiguous. V was cut by 3 bases and J by 9 bases, with 30 bases left in between. Germline V gives CDR1 LNHDA, CDR2 SQIVND (reference sequence). This CDR3 has 19 residues. Here the CDR3 DNA reads TGTGCCAGTAGTATGGCCGGCACGGCCAGGCGCAAACCATCATGGCCCCAGCATTTT. Its protein is CASSMAGTARRKPSWPQHF.

The gene calls are TRBV10-3 and TRBJ1-1, with TRBD1 matching over 7 bases. The CDR3 sequence is 17 residues long. Germline loops: CDR1 ENHRY, CDR2 SYGVKD. After removal of 6 bases from V and 1 base from J, the junction contained 14 bases not matched to a gene. CDR3 region: CAIRGRDSSRGNTEAFF. DNA of the CDR3: TGTGCCATCAGGGGGCGGGACAGTTCGAGGGGGAACACTGAAGCTTTCTTT.

The chain links TRBV11-3 to TRBJ2-1; D is unresolved. V was shortened by 0 bases and J by 7 bases, with 4 bases between the two germline ends. CDR1 and CDR2 (germline): SGHNT, YENEEA. This CDR3 is 12 amino acids long. The CDR3 DNA reads as TGTGCCAGCAGCTTAGAGGGGAATGAGCAGTTCTTC. Protein sequence: CASSLEGNEQFF.

The rearrangement uses TRBV9 and TRBJ2-1; D not certain. Germline values: CDR1 SGDLS, CDR2 YYNGEE. This CDR3 is 12 amino acids long. Trimming took 4 bases from V and 4 from J, leaving 6 bases between them. CDR3 DNA: TGTGCCAGCAGCCCAAATTACAATGAGCAGTTCTTC. Translating gives CASSPNYNEQFF.

The chain combines TRBV30 with TRBJ1-2, with 10 bases fitting TRBD1. V lost 3 bases and J lost 4; bases outside the gene matches: 14. The CDR3 sequence is 17 residues long. Germline V gives CDR1 GTSNPN, CDR2 SVGIG (reference sequence). The CDR3 protein is CAWRGGRDRGSLYGYTF. The CDR3 DNA reads as TGTGCCTGGAGAGGGGGAAGGGACAGGGGAAGTCTCTATGGCTACACCTTC.

This clone occurred once. The V call is TRBV11-2, the J call TRBJ2-7; 7 nucleotides agree with TRBD1. This CDR3 has 16 residues. The germline CDR1 and CDR2 sequences are SGHAT and FQNNGV. J lost 0 bases, V lost 5 bases, and 10 bases had no gene match. CDR3 sequence: CASSLTQGSYSYEQYF. As DNA, the CDR3 is TGTGCCAGCAGCCTTACACAGGGGTCCTACTCCTACGAGCAGTACTTC. Looking up the rest from reference TRBV11-2 and TRBJ2-7 gives the full variable domain: EAGVAQSPRYKIIEKRQSVAFWCNPISGHATLYWYQQILGQGPKLLIQFQNNGVVDDSQLPKDRFSAERLKGVDSTLKIQPAKLEDSAVYLCASSLTQGSYSYEQYFGPGTRLTVT.

CDR3 in DNA: TGTGCCAGCAGTGTACGAGGGGGGGGTGAGCAGTTCTTC. Translated: CASSVRGGGEQFF. This sequence joins TRBV2 and TRBJ2-1; perhaps TRBD2 as D (7 bases). The germline CDR1 and CDR2 sequences are SNHLY and FYNNEI. V dropped 4 bases and J dropped 9 bases, with 13 bases sitting between them. The CDR3 is 13 residues long.

This chain joins TRBV7-9 and TRBJ2-7, with D possibly being TRBD2 (6 bases). The germline CDR1 and CDR2 sequences are SEHNR and FQNEAQ (reference sequence). Between the trimmed V and J ends, which lost 5 bases and 1 base, there was a span of 27 bases. This CDR3 comprises 19 residues. CDR3 sequence (DNA): TGTGCCAGCAGCCCACCGGCCGGCAGGAGGGTAGCGGCTTCCTACGAGCAGTACTTC. Translation: CASSPPAGRRVAASYEQYF.

The J gene is TRBJ1-3, the V gene TRBV7-2; 9 bases agree with TRBD1. CDR3 length: 15 amino acids. The V gene end was trimmed by 5 bases and the J gene end by 7 bases; junction bases not matched to a gene: 9. Germline V gene data show CDR1 as SGHTA and CDR2 as FQGNSA. CDR3 in amino acids: CASSKGQGSRNTIYF. The CDR3 coding sequence is TGTGCCAGCAGCAAGGGACAGGGAAGTCGGAACACCATATATTTT.

The rearrangement links TRBV23-1 to TRBJ1-3; D is unclear. TRBV23-1 has ORF status, its function being uncertain. The V gene lost 4 bases and the J gene lost 0 bases, with 16 bases spanning the gap. The CDR3 runs 17 residues. The CDR3 bases are TGCGCCAGCAGTCCCGATCCTGGTGGCGACTCTGGAAACACCATATATTTT. Translated: CASSPDPGGDSGNTIYF.

The sample holds one count of this clone. V and J are TRBV6-1 and TRBJ2-5; 7 bases fit TRBD2. J gave up 5 bases and V 4 bases, and 7 bases lay outside the gene matches. Germline V CDR1 and CDR2: MNHNS, SASEGT. This CDR3 is built from 14 residues. This CDR3 reads CASSVRGGRETQYF. In DNA form, the CDR3 reads TGTGCCAGCAGTGTGAGGGGAGGGCGGGAGACCCAGTACTTC.

The chain has TRBV19 and TRBJ2-1; weak D call: TRBD1 (5 bases). The germline V gene encodes CDR1 LNHDA and CDR2 SQIVND (reference sequence). V dropped 6 bases and J dropped 0 bases, with 12 bases sitting between them. The CDR3 length is 15 residues. The CDR3 DNA sequence: TGTGCCAGTAGCATCAGGGCTAGCTCCTACAATGAGCAGTTCTTC. Encoded protein: CASSIRASSYNEQFF.